The T cell receptor beta chain described here comes from a study of blood T cell repertoires in COVID-19. Study-level background: From T cells, B-cell-depleted T cells, or PBMCs came the material, which was cDNA or gDNA.

At least ten counts were recorded for this clone. Original data processing: Reference gene primer amplification yielded estimated nucleated cell counts. Only in-frame clones appear in the TCRdb table, and some are missing; sequencing was by immunoSEQ multiplex PCR. That table is the source of V, J and clone size, and D and trimming were worked out from the DNA. The sample comprises 250,000 to 350,000 clones, approximately 90% of which are singletons, and about 2% rests with the top ten. V gave up 7 bases and J gave up 2 bases, with 12 bases separating them. This CDR3 contains 13 residues. Germline CDR1 SNHLY, CDR2 FYNNEI.

The material sequenced was peripheral blood. V and J are TRBV2 and TRBJ2-7; unclear D gene. The source is a man aged 18 to 35 with active or convalescent COVID-19. This CDR3 is CASTRSFTYEQYF. CDR3 nucleotide sequence: TGTGCCAGCACCAGGTCCTTTACCTACGAGCAGTACTTC.